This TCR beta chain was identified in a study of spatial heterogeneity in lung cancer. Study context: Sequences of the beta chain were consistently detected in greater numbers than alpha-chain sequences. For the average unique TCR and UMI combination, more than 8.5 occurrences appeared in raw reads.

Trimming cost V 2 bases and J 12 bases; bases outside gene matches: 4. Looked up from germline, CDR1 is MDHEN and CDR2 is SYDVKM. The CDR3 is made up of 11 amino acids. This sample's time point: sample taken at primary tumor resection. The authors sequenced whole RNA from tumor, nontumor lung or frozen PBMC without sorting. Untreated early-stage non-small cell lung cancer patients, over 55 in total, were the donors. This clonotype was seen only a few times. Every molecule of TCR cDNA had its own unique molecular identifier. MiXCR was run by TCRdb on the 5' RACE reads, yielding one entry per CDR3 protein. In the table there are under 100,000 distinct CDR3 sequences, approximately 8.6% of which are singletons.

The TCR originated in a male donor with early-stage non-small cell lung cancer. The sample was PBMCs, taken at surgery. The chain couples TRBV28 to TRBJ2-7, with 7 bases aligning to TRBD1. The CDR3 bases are TGTGCCAGCAGTTTAGGGGACAGATGGTACTTC. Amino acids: CASSLGDRWYF.